The rows below give T cell receptor beta chains drawn from one sample of a study of blood T cell repertoires in COVID-19. Sequencing was performed with immunoSEQ multiplex PCR; in TCRdb, only in-frame clones are kept and a portion is missing. The table includes 200,000 to 250,000 clones, roughly 87% detected once. The source material was PBMCs or T cells enriched from blood (not recorded which). The source is a man in his thirties or forties in a cohort exposed to, infected with or recovered from COVID-19 (not recorded which). CDR3s include the opening cysteine and the closing phenylalanine or tryptophan. The D gene is left open where the match is weak. Size values are once, few and many counts, or a class for expanded clones, and some rows have none.

>NA|TRBJ1-2|TRBV19|NA
CASKLLLGGYTF
TGTGCCAGTAAGCTCCTCCTCGGGGGCTACACCTTC
>NA|TRBJ1-4|TRBV27|NA
CASSPTQIPTRVYPRASNEKLFF
TGTGCCAGCAGTCCAACACAAATACCCACTCGGGTTTACCCCAGGGCCAGTAATGAAAAACTGTTTTTT
>NA|TRBJ1-1|TRBV27|NA
CASSFGRTDEAFF
TGTGCCAGCAGTTTTGGGCGAACCGATGAAGCTTTCTTT
>NA|TRBJ2-3|TRBV15|NA
CATSRVTDTQYF
TGTGCCACCAGCAGAGTAACAGATACGCAGTATTTT
>NA|TRBJ2-1|TRBV29-1|NA
CSAGSPREGEQFF
TGCAGCGCTGGTTCCCCTAGAGAGGGTGAGCAGTTCTTC
>NA|TRBJ2-1|TRBV7-3|once
CASSLGGLYNEQFF
TGTGCCAGCAGCTTAGGAGGCCTCTACAATGAGCAGTTCTTC
>NA|TRBJ2-7|TRBV27|NA
CASRQVYPASYEQYF
TGTGCCAGCAGACAGGTGTATCCAGCTTCCTACGAGCAGTACTTC
>NA|TRBJ1-6|TRBV5-6|NA
CASSLEGGNSPLHF
TGTGCCAGCAGCTTGGAAGGGGGTAATTCACCCCTCCACTTT
>TRBD2|TRBJ2-7|TRBV3-1/TRBV3-2|NA
CASSQESPSGRAREQYF
TGTGCCAGCAGCCAAGAGAGTCCTAGCGGGAGGGCAAGAGAGCAGTACTTC
>TRBD2|TRBJ2-7|TRBV6-2/TRBV6-3|NA
CASSYNIFLAGTNYEQYF
TGTGCCAGCAGTTACAATATTTTTCTAGCGGGAACAAACTACGAGCAGTACTTC
>NA|TRBJ1-5|TRBV27|NA
CASSSGQYSNQPQHF
TGTGCCAGCAGTTCAGGACAGTATAGCAATCAGCCCCAGCATTTT
>TRBD1|TRBJ2-7|TRBV4-3|NA
CASSQRDRDVYEQYF
TGCGCCAGCAGCCAGAGGGACAGAGACGTCTACGAGCAGTACTTC
>TRBD1|TRBJ1-2|TRBV6-5|NA
CASRPNDRETPGYTF
TGTGCCAGCAGACCTAACGACAGGGAAACCCCTGGCTACACCTTC
>TRBD2|TRBJ2-7|TRBV3-1/TRBV3-2|NA
CASSQERGNEQYF
TGTGCCAGCAGCCAAGAGCGGGGGAACGAGCAGTACTTC
>TRBD2|TRBJ2-7|TRBV7-9|NA
CASLPRASGVYEQYF
TGTGCCAGCCTTCCAAGGGCTAGCGGGGTTTACGAGCAGTACTTC
>NA|TRBJ2-7|TRBV5-1|NA
CASSLDFTYEQYF
TGCGCCAGCAGCTTGGATTTCACCTACGAGCAGTACTTC
>NA|TRBJ1-2|TRBV5-4|once
CASSLDRSYTDGYTF
TGTGCCAGCAGCCTTGACAGGTCGTATACAGATGGCTACACCTTC
>NA|TRBJ2-3|TRBV9|few
CASSQSQDTQYF
TGTGCCAGCAGCCAGTCCCAAGATACGCAGTATTTT
>TRBD2|TRBJ2-1|TRBV6-2/TRBV6-3|NA
CASSYLAGALGNEQFF
TGTGCCAGCAGTTATCTAGCGGGAGCCCTCGGAAATGAGCAGTTCTTC
>NA|TRBJ2-3|TRBV15|NA
CATSRAANTDTQYF
TGTGCCACCAGCAGAGCAGCGAACACAGATACGCAGTATTTT
>NA|TRBJ1-4|TRBV4-1|once
CASSPPRRRGEKLFF
TGCGCCAGCAGCCCCCCCCGTCGTCGGGGTGAAAAACTGTTTTTT
>TRBD1|TRBJ2-2|TRBV9|NA
CASSVGGGQGMFF
TGTGCCAGCAGCGTTGGGGGTGGACAGGGGATGTTTTTT
>NA|TRBJ1-2|TRBV18|NA
CASSPLREIGPYGYTF
TGTGCCAGCTCACCATTGAGGGAGATCGGTCCCTATGGCTACACCTTC
>NA|TRBJ2-7|TRBV4-2|NA
CASSQGGTTIYEQYF
TGTGCCAGCAGCCAAGGTGGTACTACCATCTACGAGCAGTACTTC
>TRBD1|TRBJ1-5|TRBV28|NA
CASSLVGTGRRGNQPQHF
TGTGCCAGCAGTTTAGTCGGGACAGGCCGACGTGGCAATCAGCCCCAGCATTTT
>TRBD2|TRBJ2-2|TRBV7-8|NA
CASSFPLAGTKNTGELFF
TGTGCCAGCAGCTTCCCACTAGCGGGGACCAAGAACACCGGGGAGCTGTTTTTT
>TRBD2|TRBJ2-2|TRBV7-3|NA
CASSPSSGGYTGELFF
TGTGCCAGCAGCCCATCTAGCGGGGGGTACACCGGGGAGCTGTTTTTT
>TRBD2|TRBJ2-1|TRBV5-1|NA
CASSLGTWTSGGNEQFF
TGCGCCAGCAGCTTGGGTACTTGGACTAGCGGGGGAAATGAGCAGTTCTTC
>NA|TRBJ2-5|TRBV24-1|once
CATSDSPSETQYF
TGTGCCACCAGTGATTCCCCCTCGGAGACCCAGTACTTC
>NA|TRBJ2-1|TRBV27|NA
CASSLSRGNGEQFF
TGTGCCAGCAGTTTATCTAGGGGTAACGGTGAGCAGTTCTTC
>TRBD1|TRBJ2-7|TRBV7-2|NA
CASSLGVTGGTYEQYF
TGTGCCAGCAGCTTAGGGGTGACAGGGGGCACCTACGAGCAGTACTTC
>NA|TRBJ2-7|TRBV28|once
CASSFSQGSYEQYF
TGTGCCAGCAGTTTCAGTCAGGGGTCCTACGAGCAGTACTTC
>NA|TRBJ1-2|TRBV19|NA
CASRTETYGYTF
TGTGCCAGTAGGACAGAGACTTATGGCTACACCTTC
>NA|TRBJ1-5|TRBV19|NA
CASSIVPSGRYSNQPQHF
TGTGCCAGTAGTATAGTCCCATCAGGTAGGTATAGCAATCAGCCCCAGCATTTT
>TRBD1|TRBJ1-3|TRBV11-3|NA
CASSPGQGPGNTIYF
TGTGCCAGCAGCCCCGGACAGGGACCTGGAAACACCATATATTTT
>NA|TRBJ2-7|TRBV5-5|NA
CASSFDNVGEQYF
TGTGCCAGCAGCTTTGATAACGTCGGCGAGCAGTACTTC
>TRBD1|TRBJ1-1|TRBV10-2|NA
CASSVTGGTEAFF
TGCGCCAGCAGTGTTACAGGGGGGACTGAAGCTTTCTTT
>TRBD1|TRBJ1-2|TRBV5-4|NA
CASSGPGQGIDGYTF
TGTGCCAGCAGCGGGCCGGGACAGGGTATCGATGGCTACACCTTC
>TRBD1|TRBJ1-2|TRBV9|NA
CASSPRQGGNYGYTF
TGTGCCAGCAGCCCCCGACAGGGGGGTAACTATGGCTACACCTTC
>NA|TRBJ2-5|TRBV10-2|NA
CASSDGQGTPQYF
TGCGCCAGCAGTGATGGTCAGGGGACGCCCCAGTACTTC
>NA|TRBJ2-7|TRBV18|NA
CASSGGYEQYF
TGTGCCAGCTCAGGAGGGTACGAGCAGTACTTC
>NA|TRBJ1-1|TRBV6-5|NA
CASRLTAPSGTEAFF
TGTGCCAGCAGGTTGACAGCGCCTTCGGGCACTGAAGCTTTCTTT
>TRBD1|TRBJ2-7|TRBV7-9|NA
CASSPRQGSSYEQYF
TGTGCCAGCAGCCCGAGACAGGGGTCCTCCTACGAGCAGTACTTC
>TRBD1|TRBJ1-5|TRBV28|NA
CASSGARQGSNQPQHF
TGTGCCAGCAGTGGCGCGAGACAGGGTAGCAATCAGCCCCAGCATTTT
>TRBD1|TRBJ1-1|TRBV5-1|NA
CASSAKGQGGTEAFF
TGCGCCAGCAGCGCCAAGGGACAGGGAGGGACTGAAGCTTTCTTT
>TRBD1|TRBJ1-3|TRBV5-1|NA
CASSLGPGGSFGNTIYF
TGCGCCAGCAGCTTGGGACCAGGGGGCTCATTTGGAAACACCATATATTTT
>TRBD2|TRBJ2-7|TRBV5-4|once
CASSSPGGSYEQYF
TGTGCCAGCAGCTCCCCGGGAGGGTCCTACGAGCAGTACTTC
>NA|TRBJ2-2|TRBV5-4|NA
CASSFGQGGGDGSGELFF
TGTGCCAGCAGCTTCGGACAGGGCGGGGGAGATGGGTCCGGGGAGCTGTTTTTT
>TRBD1|TRBJ1-5|TRBV27|NA
CASSTTGDQPQHF
TGTGCCAGCAGTACGACAGGGGATCAGCCCCAGCATTTT
>NA|TRBJ1-2|TRBV6-5|NA
CASRGGRGYTF
TGTGCCAGCCGGGGGGGAAGGGGCTACACCTTC
>TRBD1|TRBJ2-5|TRBV28|NA
CASSFLQGAAGETQYF
TGTGCCAGCAGTTTTTTACAGGGGGCGGCCGGGGAGACCCAGTACTTC
>NA|TRBJ1-2|TRBV9|NA
CASSPGVRAGRGYGYTF
TGTGCCAGCAGCCCCGGGGTGCGGGCAGGAAGAGGCTATGGCTACACCTTC
>NA|TRBJ1-1|TRBV5-1|NA
CASSLAGASAAFF
TGCGCCAGCAGCTTGGCAGGGGCCTCTGCGGCTTTCTTT
>TRBD2|TRBJ2-7|TRBV19|NA
CASSRGLAGPYEQYF
TGTGCCAGTAGTAGGGGACTAGCGGGACCATACGAGCAGTACTTC